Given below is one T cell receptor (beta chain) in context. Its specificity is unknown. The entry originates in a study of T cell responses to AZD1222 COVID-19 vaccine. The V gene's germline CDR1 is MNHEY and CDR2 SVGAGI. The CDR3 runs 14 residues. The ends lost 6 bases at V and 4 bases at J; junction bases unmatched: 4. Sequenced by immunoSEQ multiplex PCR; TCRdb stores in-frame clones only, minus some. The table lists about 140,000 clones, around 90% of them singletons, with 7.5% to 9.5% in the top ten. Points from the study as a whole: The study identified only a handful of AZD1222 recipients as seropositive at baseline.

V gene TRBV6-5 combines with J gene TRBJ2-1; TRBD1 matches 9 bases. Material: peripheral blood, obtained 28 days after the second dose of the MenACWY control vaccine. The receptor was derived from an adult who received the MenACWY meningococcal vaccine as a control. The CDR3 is CASRDRGEYNEQFF. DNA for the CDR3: TGTGCCAGCAGGGACAGGGGCGAATACAATGAGCAGTTCTTC.